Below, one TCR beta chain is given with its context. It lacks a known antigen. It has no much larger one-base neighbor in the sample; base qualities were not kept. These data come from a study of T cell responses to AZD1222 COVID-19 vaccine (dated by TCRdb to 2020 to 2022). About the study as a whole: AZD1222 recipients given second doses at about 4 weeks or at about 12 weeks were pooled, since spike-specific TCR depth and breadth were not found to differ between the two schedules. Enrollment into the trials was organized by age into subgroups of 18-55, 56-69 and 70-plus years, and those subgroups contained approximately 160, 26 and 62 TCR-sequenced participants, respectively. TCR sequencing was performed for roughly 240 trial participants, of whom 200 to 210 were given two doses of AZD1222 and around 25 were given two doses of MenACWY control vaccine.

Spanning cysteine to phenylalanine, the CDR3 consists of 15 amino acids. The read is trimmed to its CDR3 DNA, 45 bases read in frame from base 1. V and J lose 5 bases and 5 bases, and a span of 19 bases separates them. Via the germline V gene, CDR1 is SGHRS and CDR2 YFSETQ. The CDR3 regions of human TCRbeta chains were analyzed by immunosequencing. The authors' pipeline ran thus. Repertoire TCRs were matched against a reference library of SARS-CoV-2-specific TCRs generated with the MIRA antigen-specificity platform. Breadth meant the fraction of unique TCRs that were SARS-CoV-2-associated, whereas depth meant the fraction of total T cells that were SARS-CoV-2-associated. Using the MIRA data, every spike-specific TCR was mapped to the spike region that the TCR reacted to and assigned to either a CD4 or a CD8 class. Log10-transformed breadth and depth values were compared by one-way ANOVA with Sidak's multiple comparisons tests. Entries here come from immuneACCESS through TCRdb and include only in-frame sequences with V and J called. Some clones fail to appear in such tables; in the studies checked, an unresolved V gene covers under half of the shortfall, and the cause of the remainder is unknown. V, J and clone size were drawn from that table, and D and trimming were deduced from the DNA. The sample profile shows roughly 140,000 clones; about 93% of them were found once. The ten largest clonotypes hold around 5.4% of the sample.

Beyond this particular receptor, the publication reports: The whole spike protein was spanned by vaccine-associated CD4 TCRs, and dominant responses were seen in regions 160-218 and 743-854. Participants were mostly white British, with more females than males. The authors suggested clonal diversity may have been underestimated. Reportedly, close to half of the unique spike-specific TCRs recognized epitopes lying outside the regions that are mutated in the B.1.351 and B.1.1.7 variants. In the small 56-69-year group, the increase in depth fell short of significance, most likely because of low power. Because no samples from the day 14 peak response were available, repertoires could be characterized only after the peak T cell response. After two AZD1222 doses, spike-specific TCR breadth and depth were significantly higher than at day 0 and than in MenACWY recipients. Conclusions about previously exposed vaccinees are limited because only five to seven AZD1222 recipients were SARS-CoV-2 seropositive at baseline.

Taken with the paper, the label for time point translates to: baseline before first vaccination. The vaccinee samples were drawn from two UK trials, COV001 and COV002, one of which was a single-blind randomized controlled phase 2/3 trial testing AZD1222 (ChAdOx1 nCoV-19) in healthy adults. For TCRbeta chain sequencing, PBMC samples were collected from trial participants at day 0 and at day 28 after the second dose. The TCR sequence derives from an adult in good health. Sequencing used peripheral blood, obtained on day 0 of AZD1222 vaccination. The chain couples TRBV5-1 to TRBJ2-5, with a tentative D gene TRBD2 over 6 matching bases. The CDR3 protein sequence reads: CASSIGTSEGETQYF. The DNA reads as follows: TGCGCCAGCAGTATTGGGACCTCGGAGGGCGAGACCCAGTACTTC.